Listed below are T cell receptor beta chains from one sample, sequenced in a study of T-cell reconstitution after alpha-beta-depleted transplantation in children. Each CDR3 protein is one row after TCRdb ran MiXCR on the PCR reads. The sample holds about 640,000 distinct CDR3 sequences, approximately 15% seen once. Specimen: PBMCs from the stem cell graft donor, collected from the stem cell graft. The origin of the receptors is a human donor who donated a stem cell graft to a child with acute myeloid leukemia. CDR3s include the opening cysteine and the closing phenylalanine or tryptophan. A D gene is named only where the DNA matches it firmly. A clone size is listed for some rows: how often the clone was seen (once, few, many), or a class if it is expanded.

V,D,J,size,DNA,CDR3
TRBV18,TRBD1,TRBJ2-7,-,TGTGCCAGCGGAAGACAGGGCTACGAGCAGTACTTC,CASGRQGYEQYF
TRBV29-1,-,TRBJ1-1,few,TGCAGCGTTGGTAGTCGGGGGAGGGCTTTCTTT,CSVGSRGRAFF
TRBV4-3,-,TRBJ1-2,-,TGCGCCAGCAGCCAAGACAACGGAGGGGTGGTCTATGGCTACACCTTC,CASSQDNGGVVYGYTF
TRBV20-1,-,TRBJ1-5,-,TGCAGTGCTAGAGATAAACAGGTCTTGAGTCCCCAGCATTTT,CSARDKQVLSPQHF
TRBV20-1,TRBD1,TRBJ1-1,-,TGCAGTGCTAGAGTCTCGGGACAGGAAAAAGCTTTCTTT,CSARVSGQEKAFF
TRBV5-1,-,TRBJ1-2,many,TGCGCCAGCAGCTCCTCGACCGCTTTC,CASSSSTAF
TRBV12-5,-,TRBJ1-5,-,TGTGCTAGTGCCCAACAGGGTAATCAGCCCCAGCATTTT,CASAQQGNQPQHF
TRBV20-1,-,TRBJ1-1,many,TGCAGTGCTAGGACGGCATCCGCGAACACTGAAGCTTTCTTT,CSARTASANTEAFF
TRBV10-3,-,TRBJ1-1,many,TGTGCCATCAGTGAAGTGGAGGGTGTGAACACTGAAGCTTTCTTT,CAISEVEGVNTEAFF
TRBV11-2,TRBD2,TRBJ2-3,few,TGTGCCAGCAGCTTTGGAGGGGCGGGGGGCACAGATACGCAGTATTTT,CASSFGGAGGTDTQYF
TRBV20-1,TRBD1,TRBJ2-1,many,TGCAGTGCTAGGGACCCCGGGACAGGCGACTACAATGAGCAGTTCTTC,CSARDPGTGDYNEQFF
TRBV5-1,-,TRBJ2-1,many,TGCGCCAGCTCCTGGTCCTACAATGAGCAGTTCTTC,CASSWSYNEQFF
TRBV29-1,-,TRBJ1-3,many,TGCAGCGTTGAAGGCCGGGCCTACTCTGGAAACACCATATATTTT,CSVEGRAYSGNTIYF
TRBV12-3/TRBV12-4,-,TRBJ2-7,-,TGTGCCAGCAGTCTTCTAGACGGGTCCCCCTACGAGCAGTACTTC,CASSLLDGSPYEQYF
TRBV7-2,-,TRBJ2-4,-,TGTGCCAGCAGCCCCGTCAGGGGGGCGACCAAAAACATTCAGTACTTC,CASSPVRGATKNIQYF
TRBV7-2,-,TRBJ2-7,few,TGTGCCAGCAGTCAACCCACTGGGTTAGACTACGAGCAGTACTTC,CASSQPTGLDYEQYF
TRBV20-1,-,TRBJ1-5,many,TGCAGTGCTCCAACAGGGCGGGGGCAGCCCCAGCATTTT,CSAPTGRGQPQHF
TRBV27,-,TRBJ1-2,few,TGTGCCAGCAGTTTGAGGGGACCCTCTAACTATGGCTACACCTTC,CASSLRGPSNYGYTF
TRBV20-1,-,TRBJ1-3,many,TGCAGTGCTAGATCAGCTAGACACCCCTCTGGAAACACCATATATTTT,CSARSARHPSGNTIYF
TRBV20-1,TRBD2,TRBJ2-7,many,TGCAGTGCTCCTCGGGGGGGTGGGTACGAGCAGTACTTC,CSAPRGGGYEQYF
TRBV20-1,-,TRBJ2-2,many,TGCAGTGCTAGAGTCCGGGGGACCGGGGAGCTGTTTTTT,CSARVRGTGELFF
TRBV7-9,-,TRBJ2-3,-,TGTGCCAGCAGCTTACTGCGGGATACGCAGTATTTT,CASSLLRDTQYF
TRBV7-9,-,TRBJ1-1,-,TGTGCCAGCAGATCCACAGTAACTGAAGCTTTCTTT,CASRSTVTEAFF
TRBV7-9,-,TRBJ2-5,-,TGTGCCAGCAGCCCCCGGGACGTAGAGACCCAGTACTTC,CASSPRDVETQYF
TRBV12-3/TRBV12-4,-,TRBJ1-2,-,TGTGCCAGCCCTCAGTGGGGAGCCGCTTTCGACTATGGCTACACCTTC,CASPQWGAAFDYGYTF
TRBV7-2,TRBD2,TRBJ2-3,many,TGTGCCAGCAGCTCCATTACTAGCGGGGGGCGGGACACGCAGTATTTT,CASSSITSGGRDTQYF
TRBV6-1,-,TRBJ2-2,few,TGTGCCAGCAGTACCGGGGTAGCGAAGGGGATCACCGGGGAGCTGTTTTTT,CASSTGVAKGITGELFF
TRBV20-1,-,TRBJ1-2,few,TGCAGTGCTACAGAGGGAGGGGCGGATGGCTACACCTTC,CSATEGGADGYTF
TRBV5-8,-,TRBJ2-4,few,TGTGCCAGCAGGCCGCGGGGCAAAAACATTCAGTACTTC,CASRPRGKNIQYF
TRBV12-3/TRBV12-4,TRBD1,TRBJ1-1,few,TGTGCCAGCAGTTTCAGGGGACAGCTTTTGAACACTGAAGCTTTCTTT,CASSFRGQLLNTEAFF
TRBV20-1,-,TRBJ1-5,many,TGCAGTGCTAGAGCCAGGACTAATAGCAATCAGCCCCAGCATTTT,CSARARTNSNQPQHF
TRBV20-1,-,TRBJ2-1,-,TGCAGTGCGCAGGAAACATCCTACCCACTTGAGCAGTTCTTC,CSAQETSYPLEQFF
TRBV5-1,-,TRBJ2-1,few,TGCGCCAGCAGCTTGGTGTTGGTCCAGGCATCCTACAATGAGCAGTTCTTC,CASSLVLVQASYNEQFF
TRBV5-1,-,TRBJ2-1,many,TGCGCCAGCAGCTTTACAGTGGACAATGAGCAGTTCTTC,CASSFTVDNEQFF
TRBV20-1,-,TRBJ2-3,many,TGCAGTGCCCTGGACGGAGACACAGATACGCAGTATTTT,CSALDGDTDTQYF
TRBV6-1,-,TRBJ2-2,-,TGTGCCAGCAGTGCAGTCAGCGCGAACACCGGGGAGCTGTTTTTT,CASSAVSANTGELFF
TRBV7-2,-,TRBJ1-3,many,TGTGCCAGCAGCTTAGAGGGGGTCCTCTCTGGAAACACCATATATTTT,CASSLEGVLSGNTIYF
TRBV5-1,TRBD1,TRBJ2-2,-,TGCGCCAGCAGCTTGCCCGAGGACAGGGCGAACACCGGGGAGCTGTTTTTT,CASSLPEDRANTGELFF
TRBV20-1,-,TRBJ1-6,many,TGCAGTGGTAGCCGGGACGGTCGTCCTAATTCACCCCTCCACTTT,CSGSRDGRPNSPLHF
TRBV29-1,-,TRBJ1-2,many,TGCAGCGTAACAGGAGTTAACTATGGCTACACCTTC,CSVTGVNYGYTF
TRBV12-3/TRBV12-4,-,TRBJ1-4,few,TGTGCCAGCAGTTTGGACATCCTTGGGGAAAAACTGTTTTTT,CASSLDILGEKLFF
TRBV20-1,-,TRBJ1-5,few,TGCAGTGCTAGAGAACCCGGGTGGGGGGGTCAGCCCCAGCATTTT,CSAREPGWGGQPQHF
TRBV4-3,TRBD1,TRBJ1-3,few,TGCGCCAGCAGCCAAGATGGGACAGGGGACTCTGGAAACACCATATATTTT,CASSQDGTGDSGNTIYF
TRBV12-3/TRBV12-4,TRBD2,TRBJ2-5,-,TGTGCCAGCAGTCCCCTTTTAGCGGGGGAACTGGAGACCCAGTACTTC,CASSPLLAGELETQYF
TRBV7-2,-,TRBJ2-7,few,TGTGCCAGCAGCTTAGCGGGAGGAGGTGCAGGGGGATCTAGGGAGCAGTACTTC,CASSLAGGGAGGSREQYF
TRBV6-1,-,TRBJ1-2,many,TGTGCCAGCAGTGAAGGGTTAAATGCTAACTATGGCTACACCTTC,CASSEGLNANYGYTF
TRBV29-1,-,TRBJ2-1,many,TGCAGCGTTGGGGGAACAGGGTTCGGTGAGCAGTTCTTC,CSVGGTGFGEQFF
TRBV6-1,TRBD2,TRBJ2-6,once,TGTGCCACCAAATCCAAAAACGGGGGGGGTGGGGCCAACGTCCTGACTTTC,CATKSKNGGGGANVLTF
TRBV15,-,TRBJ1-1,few,TGTGCCACCAGCAGCCGCTCAGGGGCCCCTGAAGCTTTCTTT,CATSSRSGAPEAFF
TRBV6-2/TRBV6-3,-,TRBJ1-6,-,TGTGCCAGCAGTTACGCCGGGACTTACGATTCACCCCTCCACTTT,CASSYAGTYDSPLHF
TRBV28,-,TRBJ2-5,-,TGTGCCAGCAGACTTGACAGTTTCCAAGAGACCCAGTACTTC,CASRLDSFQETQYF
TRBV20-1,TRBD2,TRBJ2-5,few,TGCACCATGGGGGGGGAGACCCAGTACTTC,CTMGGETQYF
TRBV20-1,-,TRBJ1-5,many,TGCAGTGCTGGGAGGGGCACCGATAGCAATCAGCCCCAGCATTTT,CSAGRGTDSNQPQHF
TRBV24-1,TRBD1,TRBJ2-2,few,TGTGCCACCAGTGACCAGACAGGGGCAAACTCTAGGGGGACCGGGGAGCTGTTTTTT,CATSDQTGANSRGTGELFF
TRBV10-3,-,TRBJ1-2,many,TGTGCCATCAGTGACCTGTCAGGGCGGGATGGCTACACCTTC,CAISDLSGRDGYTF
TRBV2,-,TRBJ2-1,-,TGTGCCATCTGTCGCGTACATAATAACCGGGACTTCTCTGGGGAGCAGTTCTTC,CAICRVHNNRDFSGEQFF
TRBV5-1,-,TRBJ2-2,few,TGCGCCAGCAGCTCAAGCGGGAACACCGGGGAGCTGTTTTTT,CASSSSGNTGELFF
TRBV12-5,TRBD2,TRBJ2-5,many,TGTGCTAGTGGTTTCGGGCTAGCGGGGGAGTACCAAGAGACCCAGTACTTC,CASGFGLAGEYQETQYF
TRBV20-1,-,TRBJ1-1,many,TGCAGTGCTTTTCCATTGAACACTGAAGCTTTCTTT,CSAFPLNTEAFF